Below are 16 T cell receptor beta chains sequenced from a single sample in a study of ipilimumab plus nivolumab after autologous stem cell transplantation. Sequencing was performed with immunoSEQ multiplex PCR; in TCRdb, only in-frame clones are kept and a portion is missing. The table has about 16,000 clones, about 65% seen once. Specimen: PBMCs, collected in a trial of ipilimumab plus nivolumab as post-transplant consolidation. The receptors here all came from a male donor with diffuse large B-cell lymphoma.

V gene TRBV12-5 combines with J gene TRBJ1-5, with a possible D match to TRBD1 (5 bases). The CDR3 extends over 15 amino acids. The germline gives CDR1 LGHNT, CDR2 FRNRAP. The ends were cut back, 4 bases at V and 0 bases at J, with 10 bases in the middle. Here the CDR3 reads CASGSGDSSNQPQHF. CDR3 bases: TGTGCTAGTGGTTCGGGAGACAGTAGCAATCAGCCCCAGCATTTT.

J is TRBJ2-5 and V is TRBV5-5; 7 nucleotides line up with TRBD2. Germline CDR1 reads SGHKS; CDR2 reads YYEKEE (reference sequence). J gave up 5 bases and V 1 base, and 5 bases lay outside the gene matches. The CDR3 loop spans 14 amino acids. The CDR3 DNA reads as TGTGCCAGCAGCTTGTGGGCTAGCGGCGAGACCCAGTACTTC. It codes for CASSLWASGETQYF.

This clone was recorded a few times. An end of the junction does not agree with germline; a read error may underlie this. V is TRBV6-1 and J is TRBJ1-1; TRBD1 is a possible D gene (5 bases). Germline assignment: CDR1 MNHNS and CDR2 SASEGT. The CDR3 is 14 residues long. The CDR3 reads CAISAPGGDTEAFF. In DNA form, the CDR3 reads TGTGCCATCAGTGCCCCCGGGGGAGATACTGAAGCTTTCTTT.

The V gene is TRBV29-1, the J gene TRBJ1-1; 9 nucleotides agree with TRBD1. Germline V lookup: CDR1 SQVTM, CDR2 ANQGSEA. J was trimmed by 9 bases and V by 6 bases; bases with no gene match: 14. This CDR3 is 14 amino acids long. The CDR3 bases are TGCAGCGTCTCAAATTTGGGACAGGGATTTCAAGCTTTCTTT. This encodes CSVSNLGQGFQAFF.

The chain is built from TRBV25-1 and TRBJ1-2; tentatively, D is TRBD1 (6 bases). Deletions cut 4 bases from V and 7 bases from J, with 13 bases between. This CDR3 region has 13 residues. Germline V gene sequence: CDR1 MGHDK, CDR2 SYGVNS. The CDR3 protein is CASSVTGSGGYTF. In DNA form, the CDR3 reads TGTGCCAGCAGTGTAACAGGGAGTGGTGGCTACACCTTC.

The chain links TRBV6-5 to TRBJ1-2; 9 nucleotides line up with TRBD1. Germline V lookup: CDR1 MNHEY, CDR2 SVGAGI. The CDR3 is made up of 14 amino acids. Trimming removed 6 bases from V and 5 bases from J; junction bases left unmatched: 7. The chain's CDR3 is CASRGDRALYGYTF. CDR3 DNA: TGTGCCAGCAGGGGGGACAGGGCCCTTTATGGCTACACCTTC.

This clone was found a few times. This chain connects TRBV18 to TRBJ2-1; 9 bases match TRBD2. V shed 4 bases, J shed 0 bases, and the junction held 4 bases outside the gene matches. CDR1 and CDR2 (germline): KGHSH, LQKENI. CDR3 length: 16 residues. DNA for the CDR3: TGTGCCAGCTCACTTAGCGGGGGAAGCTCCTACAATGAGCAGTTCTTC. This encodes CASSLSGGSSYNEQFF.

This sequence joins TRBV19 and TRBJ1-2; no reliable D call. The CDR3 is made up of 14 amino acids. Germline loops: CDR1 LNHDA, CDR2 SQIVND (reference sequence). Deletions cut 7 bases from V and 7 bases from J, with 19 bases between. This CDR3 reads CASNTRRVLGGYTF. CDR3 nucleotides: TGTGCCAGTAACACCCGACGGGTGCTTGGTGGCTACACCTTC.

The J gene is TRBJ2-5, the V gene TRBV27; 7 bases are shared with TRBD1. The better agreement between TRBJ2-7 and the DNA end casts doubt on the J call. This CDR3 contains 15 residues. Germline values: CDR1 MNHEY, CDR2 SMNVEV (reference sequence). CDR3 bases: TGTGCCAGCAGTTTCGGGGCAGGGGGTCTTCACGAGCAGTACTTC. Its protein product is CASSFGAGGLHEQYF.

The chain carries TRBV5-6 and TRBJ1-4; D might be TRBD1 (5 bases). Trimming stripped 2 bases from V and 10 bases from J, with 18 bases between. Germline CDR1 reads SGHDT; CDR2 reads YYEEEE. CDR3 length: 15 residues. CDR3 sequence (DNA): TGTGCCAGCAGCTTAGGGGCAGGGCTGCGCGGAAAACTGTTTTTT. It is translated as CASSLGAGLRGKLFF.

The chain couples TRBV2 to TRBJ2-3, with D unresolved. This CDR3 region has 11 residues. Germline V CDR1 and CDR2: SNHLY, FYNNEI. V lost 2 bases and J 9 bases, leaving 6 bases between the germline ends. The CDR3 loop reads CASSETGTQYF. The CDR3 nucleotides read TGTGCCAGCAGTGAAACCGGAACGCAGTATTTT.

The chain is built from TRBV19 and TRBJ2-7; no definite D call. The germline gives CDR1 LNHDA, CDR2 SQIVND (reference sequence). Between the trimmed V and J ends, which lost 3 bases and 4 bases, there was a span of 16 bases. The length of the CDR3 is 15 residues. The CDR3 region is CASSIGPGSTYEQYF. The CDR3 DNA reads as TGTGCCAGTAGTATCGGTCCGGGCAGCACATACGAGCAGTACTTC.

This clone showed up just a few times. The chain uses TRBV6-1 and TRBJ1-5, with TRBD1 matching 9 bases. Germline V CDR1 and CDR2: MNHNS, SASEGT. There are 15 residues in the CDR3. Unmatched junction bases numbered 5, after V lost 6 bases and J lost 2 bases. The CDR3 protein is CASRDRGAGNQPQHF. CDR3 sequence (DNA): TGTGCCAGCAGAGACAGGGGGGCGGGCAATCAGCCCCAGCATTTT.

This chain uses TRBV2 with TRBJ2-5; D is perhaps TRBD2 (7 bases). This CDR3 comprises 13 residues. Germline CDR1 and CDR2: SNHLY and FYNNEI. Trimming cost V 7 bases and J 5 bases, with 14 bases left between them. DNA of the CDR3: TGTGCCAGCACCGACGGGGGGCGGGAGACCCAGTACTTC. It encodes CASTDGGRETQYF.

This clone came up a few times. This chain connects TRBV30 to TRBJ2-7; D unresolved. V lost 3 bases and J lost 2, with 8 bases in between. Germline V lookup: CDR1 GTSNPN, CDR2 SVGIG (reference sequence). This CDR3 is 12 amino acids long. Written as DNA, the CDR3 is TGTGCCTGGAGAGCAGGAGCCTACGAGCAGTACTTC. Encoded protein: CAWRAGAYEQYF.

The chain is built from TRBV19 and TRBJ1-1; possibly TRBD1 for D (6 bases). The V end lost 3 bases, the J end lost 5 bases, and 16 bases lay between the germline ends. CDR3 size: 15 residues. Germline-derived CDR1 and CDR2 are LNHDA and SQIVND (reference sequence). CDR3 nucleotides: TGTGCCAGTAGTATGCCAGGGGCGTGGGGGACTGAAGCTTTCTTT. It yields the protein CASSMPGAWGTEAFF. Full variable domain (rest looked up from reference TRBV19 and TRBJ1-1): DGGITQSPKYLFRKEGQNVTLSCEQNLNHDAMYWYRQDPGQGLRLIYYSQIVNDFQKGDIAEGYSVSREKKESFPLTVTSAQKNPTAFYLCASSMPGAWGTEAFFGQGTRLTVV.